These T cell receptor beta chains were read from a single sample in a study of shared clonotypes between healthy human individuals. Data came from immunoSEQ multiplex PCR; TCRdb stores just in-frame clones and leaves some out. The sample includes 950,000 to 1,100,000 clones, roughly 70% seen only once; the top ten take about 1.5%. The sequencing input was memory CD4+ T cells sorted from blood. The receptors shown here come from a young man in good health. Each CDR3 is given with its conserved first and last residue. The D gene is left open where the match is weak. Size is stated for part of the rows, as once, few or many counts, or as a class when the clone is expanded.

CDR3 protein	CDR3 DNA	D gene	V gene	J gene	clone size
CASNTGDSSGNTIYF	TGTGCCAGCAATACGGGGGACAGCTCTGGAAACACCATATATTTT	TRBD1	TRBV7-9	TRBJ1-3	.
CASRSANFNSPLHF	TGTGCCAGCAGGTCAGCAAATTTTAATTCACCCCTCCACTTT	.	TRBV6-1	TRBJ1-6	.
CASRELYNEQFF	TGTGCCAGCCGTGAATTATACAATGAGCAGTTCTTC	.	TRBV7-2	TRBJ2-1	.
CASSETGLAGYNEQFF	TGTGCCAGCAGTGAAACAGGACTAGCGGGTTACAATGAGCAGTTCTTC	TRBD2	TRBV2	TRBJ2-1	once
CASSLGTDRGWDTIYF	TGCGCCAGCAGCTTGGGGACGGACAGGGGCTGGGACACCATATATTTT	TRBD1	TRBV5-1	TRBJ1-3	.
CAISQPGQGPNQPQHF	TGTGCCATCAGCCAACCGGGACAGGGGCCCAATCAGCCCCAGCATTTT	TRBD1	TRBV10-3	TRBJ1-5	.
CASSPASGRSSNEQFF	TGTGCCAGCAGCCCGGCTAGCGGGAGGTCCAGCAATGAGCAGTTCTTC	TRBD2	TRBV7-2	TRBJ2-1	.
CASSNRVPDTQYF	TGTGCCAGCAGCAACAGGGTCCCAGATACGCAGTATTTT	.	TRBV2	TRBJ2-3	.
CASSFLGPDYEQYF	TGTGCCAGCAGTTTTCTGGGCCCCGACTACGAGCAGTACTTC	.	TRBV27	TRBJ2-7	.
CASSESWASGRAPYNEQFF	TGTGCCAGCAGTGAATCGTGGGCTAGCGGGAGAGCACCCTACAATGAGCAGTTCTTC	TRBD2	TRBV2	TRBJ2-1	.
CAIRRLAGEIPTDTQYF	TGTGCCATCAGAAGACTAGCGGGAGAAATTCCCACAGATACGCAGTATTTT	TRBD2	TRBV10-3	TRBJ2-3	.
CASSELGLAGKETQYF	TGTGCCAGCAGTGAGCTGGGACTAGCGGGGAAAGAGACCCAGTACTTC	TRBD2	TRBV25-1	TRBJ2-5	.
CASKREGMADTQYF	TGCGCCAGCAAGCGGGAGGGCATGGCAGATACGCAGTATTTT	TRBD2	TRBV10-2	TRBJ2-3	.
CASSIEAGGTGELFF	TGTGCCAGTAGTATAGAGGCAGGGGGCACCGGGGAGCTGTTTTTT	TRBD1	TRBV19	TRBJ2-2	many
CASSLLWREGDEQYF	TGTGCCAGCAGCCTTTTGTGGCGGGAGGGCGACGAGCAGTACTTC	TRBD2	TRBV13	TRBJ2-7	.
CASSLRREGETQYF	TGCGCCAGCAGCCTGAGGCGGGAGGGGGAGACCCAGTACTTC	TRBD2	TRBV5-1	TRBJ2-5	once
CASMRPSSSPEAFF	TGTGCCAGCATGCGGCCGTCGTCTAGCCCTGAAGCTTTCTTT	.	TRBV6-5	TRBJ1-1	few
CASGGWGQPQHF	TGTGCCAGCGGGGGCTGGGGTCAGCCCCAGCATTTT	.	TRBV6-1	TRBJ1-5	.
CASSSLDRVGNSPLHF	TGTGCCAGCAGTAGCCTTGACAGGGTTGGCAATTCACCCCTCCACTTT	TRBD1	TRBV28	TRBJ1-6	.
CASLMTQRTTEAFF	TGTGCCAGCCTAATGACACAGAGGACCACTGAAGCTTTCTTT	.	TRBV6-5	TRBJ1-1	.
CASSNQGMYTGELFF	TGCGCCAGCAGTAACCAGGGGATGTACACCGGGGAGCTGTTTTTT	.	TRBV10-1	TRBJ2-2	.
CASSPKRRLNTEAFF	TGTGCCAGCAGCCCAAAACGGAGGCTGAACACTGAAGCTTTCTTT	.	TRBV7-9	TRBJ1-1	many
CASSNHQTKTGGVETQYF	TGTGCCAGTAGTAACCACCAAACCAAGACAGGGGGAGTGGAGACCCAGTACTTC	TRBD1	TRBV19	TRBJ2-5	.
CASSVSGQAGNTIYF	TGTGCCAGCAGCGTTTCGGGACAGGCTGGAAACACCATATATTTT	TRBD1	TRBV9	TRBJ1-3	.
CSVGSDTQYF	TGCAGTGTGGGATCGGATACGCAGTATTTT	.	TRBV20-1	TRBJ2-3	.
CATDDSLSSYNSPLHF	TGTGCCACCGACGACAGCCTGAGCTCCTATAATTCACCCCTCCACTTT	.	TRBV7-9	TRBJ1-6	few
CASSELGEDNSPLHF	TGTGCCAGCAGTGAATTGGGAGAGGATAATTCACCCCTCCACTTT	.	TRBV2	TRBJ1-6	.
CASSLVNEQFF	TGTGCCAGCAGCTTAGTAAATGAGCAGTTCTTC	.	TRBV7-2	TRBJ2-1	.
CASSPWVTTYEQYF	TGTGCCAGCAGCCCCTGGGTGACCACCTACGAGCAGTACTTC	.	TRBV11-2	TRBJ2-7	once